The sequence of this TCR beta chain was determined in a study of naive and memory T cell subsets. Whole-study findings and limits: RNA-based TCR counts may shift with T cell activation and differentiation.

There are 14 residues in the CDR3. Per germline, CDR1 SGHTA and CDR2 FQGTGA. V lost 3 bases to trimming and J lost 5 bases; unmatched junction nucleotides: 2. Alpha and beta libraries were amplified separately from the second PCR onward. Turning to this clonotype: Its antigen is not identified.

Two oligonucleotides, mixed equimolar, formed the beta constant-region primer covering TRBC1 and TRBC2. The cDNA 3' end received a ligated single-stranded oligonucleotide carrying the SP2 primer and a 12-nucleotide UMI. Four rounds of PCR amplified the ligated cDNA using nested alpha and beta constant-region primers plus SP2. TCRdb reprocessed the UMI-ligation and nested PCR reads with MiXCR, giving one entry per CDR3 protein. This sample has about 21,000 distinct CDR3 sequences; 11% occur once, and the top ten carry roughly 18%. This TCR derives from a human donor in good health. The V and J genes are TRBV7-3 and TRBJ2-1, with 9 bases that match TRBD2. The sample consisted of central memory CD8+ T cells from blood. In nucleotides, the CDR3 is TGTGCCAGCAGCTTTAGCGGGAGTAACAATGAGCAGTTCTTC. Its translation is CASSFSGSNNEQFF.